This TCR beta chain derives from a study of T cells in Graves' hyperthyroidism and ophthalmopathy. RNA transcripts provided the source from which TCR beta CDR3 regions were amplified. In the first-round RT-PCR of the TCR CDR3, the HTBI primer set was used. TCRdb redid the calling of the multiplex PCR reads with MiXCR, one entry per CDR3 protein. The repertoire has approximately 700,000 distinct CDR3 sequences, roughly 17% of them found once; the top ten carry roughly 8%. Trimming pared 1 base from V and 8 bases from J, leaving 6 bases between. Germline V gene lookup returns CDR1 SGHVS and CDR2 FQNEAQ. This CDR3 is built from 12 residues. This clonotype was seen a few times.

Sequenced material: blood. This chain links TRBV7-8 with TRBJ2-1; D uncertain. The source of this sequence is a man between 18 and 35 years old with Graves' hyperthyroidism. The CDR3 sequence is CASSLDTDEQFF. The CDR3 DNA reads as TGTGCCAGCAGCTTAGATACCGATGAGCAGTTCTTC.